The 29 T cell receptor beta chains listed next were all sequenced from one sample in a study of OX40 agonist ivuxolimab in advanced cancers. This table comes from immunoSEQ multiplex PCR, and its TCRdb copy is limited to in-frame clones, with some not included. The sample includes tens of thousands of clones, 89% seen only once; the top ten take 0.15% to 0.2%. Sequenced material: CD4+ or CD8+ T cells sorted from blood, taken in a trial of the OX40 agonist ivuxolimab. All receptors derive from an adult with an advanced solid tumor such as melanoma, head and neck, liver or kidney cancer.

This chain joins TRBV19 and TRBJ2-3; D remains unclear. Germline loops: CDR1 LNHDA, CDR2 SQIVND (reference sequence). The CDR3 is 14 amino acids. With 5 bases removed from V and 0 bases from J, the gap between germline ends came to 9 bases. CDR3 protein: CASSSGRSTDTQYF. The CDR3 region has the DNA TGTGCCAGTAGTTCCGGGCGGAGCACAGATACGCAGTATTTT.

This rearrangement joins TRBV5-5 to TRBJ2-1; the match to TRBD2 covers 7 bases. In germline, CDR1 is SGHKS, CDR2 YYEKEE (reference sequence). V shed 6 bases and J 5 bases; nucleotides not matched to a gene: 14. The CDR3 covers 16 residues. CDR3: CASNPPRGTVDNEQFF. As DNA, the CDR3 is TGTGCCAGCAACCCCCCGCGGGGGACGGTGGACAATGAGCAGTTCTTC.

The chain has TRBV9 and TRBJ1-2; TRBD1 matches at 9 bases. CDR3 size: 14 residues. J gave up 5 bases and V 4 bases, and 6 bases lay outside the gene matches. CDR1 and CDR2 from the germline V gene are SGDLS and YYNGEE. This CDR3 reads CASSPGQGSYGYTF. The CDR3 DNA reads as TGTGCCAGCAGCCCGGGACAGGGTTCATATGGCTACACCTTC. The entire variable domain, with the rest obtained from reference TRBV9 and TRBJ1-2, is as follows: DSGVTQTPKHLITATGQRVTLRCSPRSGDLSVYWYQQSLDQGLQFLIQYYNGEERAKGNILERFSAQQFPDLHSELNLSSLELGDSALYFCASSPGQGSYGYTFGSGTRLTVV.

V gene TRBV2 combines with J gene TRBJ2-2; D gene uncertain. The CDR3 is made up of 13 amino acids. The germline V gene has CDR1 SNHLY and CDR2 FYNNEI. Trimming took 4 bases from V and 6 from J, leaving 9 bases between them. In DNA, the CDR3 is TGTGCCAGCAGTGTCCGCATTGCCGGGGAGCTGTTTTTT. Its translation is CASSVRIAGELFF.

The CDR3 sequence is CASSLQGLGSYEQYF. The CDR3 region has the DNA TGTGCCAGCAGCCTACAGGGATTGGGGTCCTACGAGCAGTACTTC. V is TRBV7-9 and J is TRBJ2-7; weak D call: TRBD1 (6 bases). Germline lookup yields CDR1 SEHNR and CDR2 FQNEAQ (reference sequence). The length of the CDR3 is 15 residues. With 5 bases removed from V and 1 base from J, the gap between germline ends came to 15 bases.

The V gene is TRBV27, the J gene TRBJ2-6, with a possible D match to TRBD2 (5 bases). Germline V gene data show CDR1 as MNHEY and CDR2 as SMNVEV (reference sequence). The germline V and J ends were trimmed by 4 bases and 0 bases, with 16 bases remaining between them. This CDR3 is built from 18 residues. CDR3 amino acids: CASSYSTRGFSGANVLTF. The CDR3 region has the DNA TGTGCCAGCAGTTATTCGACACGCGGGTTCTCTGGGGCCAACGTCCTGACTTTC.

This clone was found a few times. V and J are TRBV7-2 and TRBJ1-2, with 7 nucleotides matching TRBD1. V was clipped by 1 base and J by 4 bases; unmatched bases: 6. This CDR3 has 15 amino acids. CDR1 is SGHTA and CDR2 is FQGNSA in the germline V gene. The CDR3 coding sequence is TGTGCCAGCAGCTTAGGCGGACAGGATCCCTATGGCTACACCTTC. Protein: CASSLGGQDPYGYTF.

The chain joins TRBV7-9 to TRBJ1-3; D not certain. CDR1 is SEHNR, CDR2 FQNEAQ, per germline (reference sequence). The CDR3 is made up of 15 amino acids. V was pared by 3 bases and J by 1 base, with 10 bases between. CDR3 loop: CASSLPEMSGNTIYF. The DNA of the CDR3 is TGTGCCAGCAGCTTGCCGGAGATGTCTGGAAACACCATATATTTT.

CDR3 protein: CASSPTRGVSGNTIYF. In DNA, the CDR3 is TGTGCCAGCAGCCCTACGAGGGGGGTCTCTGGAAACACCATATATTTT. This rearrangement joins TRBV2 to TRBJ1-3, with D possibly TRBD1 on 6 matching bases. The ends were cut back, 6 bases at V and 0 bases at J, with 15 bases in the middle. CDR1 is SNHLY, CDR2 FYNNEI, per germline. The CDR3 is 16 residues long.

This clone occurred a few times. The chain is built from TRBV4-3 and TRBJ1-5; a possible D gene is TRBD1 (5 bases). The germline V and J ends were trimmed by 4 bases and 4 bases, with 11 bases remaining between them. This CDR3 has 14 amino acids. Germline V gives CDR1 LGHNA, CDR2 YSLEER. CDR3 amino acids: CASSRDGPNQPQHF. CDR3 DNA sequence: TGCGCCAGCAGCCGGGACGGCCCAAATCAGCCCCAGCATTTT.

The chain joins TRBV5-1 to TRBJ1-3, with TRBD1 matching over 7 bases. Trimming removed 0 bases from V and 1 base from J; junction bases left unmatched: 7. Germline V lookup: CDR1 SGHRS, CDR2 YFSETQ. The CDR3 extends over 17 amino acids. The CDR3 protein is CASSLAPLTGSGNTIYF. The DNA of the CDR3 is TGCGCCAGCAGCTTGGCGCCTCTGACAGGGTCTGGAAACACCATATATTTT.

This clone was seen more than once but under ten times. This sample also contains other DNA sequences that code for the same CDR3. The gene calls are TRBV7-2 and TRBJ2-1; a weak D match, TRBD1 (6 bases). Trimming removed 5 bases at V and 0 bases at J, with 11 bases between. Germline CDR1 SGHTA, CDR2 FQGNSA. CDR3 size: 15 residues. The CDR3: CASSLDRFSYNEQFF. CDR3 nucleotides: TGTGCCAGCAGCCTTGACAGGTTCTCCTACAATGAGCAGTTCTTC.

In its sample, this clone was seen once. The chain recombines TRBV10-3 with TRBJ2-1; 15 nucleotides agree with TRBD2. The germline V gene encodes CDR1 ENHRY and CDR2 SYGVKD. CDR3 length: 16 residues. The V segment lost 7 bases and the J segment 9 bases; nucleotides outside the gene matches: 10. CDR3 DNA: TGTGCCATCACCAGGACTAGCGGGAGGGTACGTCCTGAGCAGTTCTTC. This gives the protein CAITRTSGRVRPEQFF.

The rearrangement joins TRBV7-9 to TRBJ2-7; no reliable D call. V lost 4 bases and J lost 3, with 4 bases in between. Germline V gene sequence: CDR1 SEHNR, CDR2 FQNEAQ (reference sequence). This CDR3 has 11 residues. The CDR3 reads CASSSDYEQYV. The CDR3 DNA reads TGTGCCAGCAGCTCCGACTACGAGCAGTACGTC.

This clone appeared a few times. The rearrangement links TRBV28 to TRBJ2-7; D tentatively fits TRBD1 or TRBD2 (5 bases each). The CDR3 loop spans 13 amino acids. Trimming shortened V by 10 bases and J by 2 bases, and 15 bases separated the two germline ends. CDR1 and CDR2 from the germline V gene are MDHEN and SYDVKM. The CDR3 region has the DNA TGTGCCACCGGGACGACGGCTACCTACGAGCAGTACGTC. Translated: CATGTTATYEQYV.

This CDR3 reads CASSAGTDYSNQPQHF. CDR3 DNA sequence: TGCGCCAGCAGCGCAGGGACAGACTATAGCAATCAGCCCCAGCATTTT. The chain recombines TRBV5-1 with TRBJ1-5, with TRBD1 matching over 7 bases. V was pared by 4 bases and J by 0 bases, with 7 bases of the junction left unmatched. This CDR3 comprises 16 residues. Germline assignment: CDR1 SGHRS and CDR2 YFSETQ.

The chain uses TRBV6-9 and TRBJ1-5; D is perhaps TRBD1 (5 bases). The length of the CDR3 is 19 residues. From germline, CDR1 is MNHGY and CDR2 SVAAGI. The V end lost 8 bases, the J end lost 0 bases, and 26 bases lay between the germline ends. CDR3 DNA: TGTGCCAGCCTGTATACCGGTGGGGCAGAGACTTATAGCAATCAGCCCCAGCATTTT. It is translated as CASLYTGGAETYSNQPQHF.

The chain links TRBV7-2 to TRBJ2-2, with D hard to call. Trimming pared 5 bases from V and 0 bases from J, leaving 13 bases between. The germline gives CDR1 SGHTA, CDR2 FQGNSA. The CDR3 extends over 16 amino acids. The CDR3 coding sequence is TGTGCCAGCAGCCCCCGCCCAGTGCCGAACACCGGGGAGCTGTTTTTT. Protein sequence: CASSPRPVPNTGELFF.

This chain uses TRBV4-3 with TRBJ2-3; 14 positions match TRBD2. V dropped 0 bases and J dropped 6; count of bases not matched to a gene: 8. This CDR3 spans 18 amino acids. Germline V CDR1 and CDR2: LGHNA, YSLEER. This CDR3 is CASSQEPRTSGRLDTQYF. The DNA of the CDR3 is TGCGCCAGCAGCCAAGAACCCAGGACTAGCGGGAGGTTGGATACGCAGTATTTT.

The chain links TRBV29-1 to TRBJ2-2; the match to TRBD2 covers 8 bases. The germline gives CDR1 SQVTM, CDR2 ANQGSEA. The CDR3 consists of 14 residues. Losses at the gene ends were 4 bases for V and 4 bases for J; bases not matched to a gene: 5. This CDR3 is CSVVERELTGELFF. In DNA, the CDR3 is TGCAGCGTTGTTGAGCGGGAGCTCACCGGGGAGCTGTTTTTT.

The V and J genes are TRBV28 and TRBJ1-5; D possibly corresponds to TRBD1 (5 bases). V gave up 7 bases and J gave up 2 bases, with 18 bases separating them. The V gene's germline CDR1 is MDHEN and CDR2 SYDVKM. CDR3 size: 16 residues. The CDR3 is CASTENLGGGNQPQHF. The CDR3 region has the DNA TGTGCCAGCACCGAGAACCTGGGGGGGGGCAATCAGCCCCAGCATTTT.

In this sample, this clone turned up once. The chain recombines TRBV19 with TRBJ2-4, with D possibly being TRBD1 (6 bases). This CDR3 contains 15 residues. V gave up 0 bases and J gave up 3 bases, with 9 bases separating them. From germline, CDR1 is LNHDA and CDR2 SQIVND (reference sequence). The DNA of the CDR3 is TGTGCCAGTAGTATAGAGGGCAGGGGCAAAAACATTCAGTACTTC. Translated, it gives CASSIEGRGKNIQYF. Variable domain in full (rest from reference TRBV19 and TRBJ2-4): DGGITQSPKYLFRKEGQNVTLSCEQNLNHDAMYWYRQDPGQGLRLIYYSQIVNDFQKGDIAEGYSVSREKKESFPLTVTSAQKNPTAFYLCASSIEGRGKNIQYFGAGTRLSVL.

DNA of the CDR3: TGTGCCAGCAGTCTATTACAGGGCTATGGCTACACCTTC. It encodes CASSLLQGYGYTF. The chain is built from TRBV6-5 and TRBJ1-2, with D possibly TRBD1 on 6 matching bases. V was shortened by 5 bases and J by 4 bases, with 11 bases between the two germline ends. There are 13 residues in the CDR3. The germline V gene has CDR1 MNHEY and CDR2 SVGAGI.

The chain is built from TRBV7-3 and TRBJ1-1; 8 positions match TRBD1. CDR1 is SGHTA, CDR2 FQGTGA, per germline. J was trimmed by 3 bases and V by 8 bases; bases with no gene match: 5. CDR3 length: 13 residues. CDR3 DNA: TGTGCCAGCCGGATACAGGGGGACACTGAAGCTTTCTTT. This translates into CASRIQGDTEAFF.

This clone has just a few counts. The chain employs TRBV9 and TRBJ1-5; tentative D call: TRBD1 (5 bases). Trimming left V 4 bases short and J 11 bases short, with 16 bases between. Germline CDR1 is SGDLS and CDR2 is YYNGEE. The CDR3 runs 13 residues. The CDR3 region has the DNA TGTGCCAGCAGCCCTGGGGAGGGGAAGGCCCAGCATTTT. It yields the protein CASSPGEGKAQHF.

The chain uses TRBV18 and TRBJ1-2; D gene uncertain. Germline CDR1 reads KGHSH; CDR2 reads LQKENI. CDR3 length equals 14 residues. V was cut by 0 bases and J by 4 bases, with 9 bases left in between. CDR3 residues: CASSPPLNSYGYTF. Here the CDR3 DNA reads TGTGCCAGCTCACCACCGTTAAACAGCTATGGCTACACCTTC.

Concerning this clone: The sample has other DNA sequences that encode this CDR3 too. The CDR3 loop reads CASSLGSLYNEQFF. The CDR3 DNA reads as TGTGCCAGCAGTTTGGGGTCTCTGTACAATGAGCAGTTCTTC. The chain joins TRBV28 to TRBJ2-1; D is uncertain. Germline V gene lookup returns CDR1 MDHEN and CDR2 SYDVKM. The CDR3 has 14 amino acids. Trimming pared 3 bases from V and 4 bases from J, leaving 10 bases between.

This chain links TRBV9 with TRBJ2-3; perhaps TRBD1 as D (5 bases). The CDR3 is 15 residues long. Trimming removed 0 bases at V and 2 bases at J, with 10 bases between. Germline CDR1 is SGDLS and CDR2 is YYNGEE. CDR3 DNA: TGTGCCAGCAGCGTAGGACCAGGGTACACAGATACGCAGTATTTT. Protein sequence: CASSVGPGYTDTQYF.

The chain joins TRBV10-3 to TRBJ1-2, with 9 positions matching TRBD1. The CDR3 loop spans 14 amino acids. The germline CDR1 and CDR2 sequences are ENHRY and SYGVKD. Trimming removed 5 bases from V and 6 bases from J; junction bases left unmatched: 7. CDR3 protein: CAISRTGDLDGYTF. The DNA for the CDR3 is TGTGCCATCAGTCGGACAGGGGATTTGGATGGCTACACCTTC.